This is a list of T cell receptor beta chains from one sample in a study of blood T cell repertoires in COVID-19. Here immunoSEQ multiplex PCR was the method, and the copy in TCRdb shows in-frame clones only, minus some. The profile shows just under 250,000 clones, about 86% of them singletons. Input material: peripheral blood. The receptors shown here come from a woman aged 25 to 45 who had recovered from COVID-19. CDR3s include the opening cysteine and the closing phenylalanine or tryptophan. The D gene is left open where the match is weak. Clone size is given for some rows only: seen once, a few or many times, or a class if the clone is expanded.

>TRBV9|few|TRBJ2-1|.
TGTGCCAGCAGCGTAGCTGGGGCCGACAATGAGCAGTTCTTC
CASSVAGADNEQFF
>TRBV7-2|.|TRBJ2-1|TRBD1
TGTGCCAGCAGCTTTAGGACAGGAACCAATGAGCAGTTCTTC
CASSFRTGTNEQFF
>TRBV6-5|.|TRBJ2-2|TRBD2
TGTGCCAGCAGTTACCGGACTAGCGGGGGTGGGGAGCTGTTTTTT
CASSYRTSGGGELFF
>TRBV9|.|TRBJ2-3|.
TGTGCCAGCAGCGTAGAGAATAGCATAGATACGCAGTATTTT
CASSVENSIDTQYF
>TRBV5-8|.|TRBJ2-5|TRBD1
TGTGCCAGCAGCTTGGGGGACAGGGGACTGGAGACCCAGTACTTC
CASSLGDRGLETQYF
>TRBV11-3|.|TRBJ2-5|TRBD1
TGTGCCAGCAGCTTTGGAGGACAGGGGAAGACCCAGTACTTC
CASSFGGQGKTQYF
>TRBV2|.|TRBJ1-6|.
TGTGCCAGCATGGAGGAGAGCTCCTATAATTCACCCCTCCACTTT
CASMEESSYNSPLHF
>TRBV3-1/TRBV3-2|.|TRBJ2-3|.
TGTGCCAGCAGCCAGACAGGGGAGGGAGATACGCAGTATTTT
CASSQTGEGDTQYF
>TRBV30|once|TRBJ1-3|.
TGTGCCTGGAGTCGAGTAAAGGGGTCTGGAAACACCATATATTTT
CAWSRVKGSGNTIYF
>TRBV12-5|once|TRBJ1-1|.
TGTGCTAGTGGTTTGGTACTGGGGGCTGGCACTGAAGCTTTCTTT
CASGLVLGAGTEAFF
>TRBV6-1|.|TRBJ2-7|TRBD2
TGTGCCAGCAGTGAATGGACTAGCGGGGGAATCCGCGAGCAGTACTTC
CASSEWTSGGIREQYF
>TRBV19|.|TRBJ2-7|.
TGTGCCAGTAGTATAACGGGATCCTCCTACGAGCAGTACTTC
CASSITGSSYEQYF
>TRBV19|.|TRBJ1-2|.
TGTGCCAGTAGTGTGACGGACAGTCGATATGGCTACACCTTC
CASSVTDSRYGYTF
>TRBV19|.|TRBJ1-1|TRBD1
TGTGCCAGTAGTACGCTCCTGGGACAGGGGAACACTGAAGCTTTCTTT
CASSTLLGQGNTEAFF
>TRBV7-6|once|TRBJ1-1|.
TGTGCCAGCAGCTTAGAAATGGGGCTGTTCACTGAAGCTTTCTTT
CASSLEMGLFTEAFF
>TRBV5-1|few|TRBJ2-7|.
TGCGCCAGCAGCTTGGAGGGGACATGGTTAGGACTTTCCTACGAGCAGTACTTC
CASSLEGTWLGLSYEQYF
>TRBV11-3|.|TRBJ2-1|TRBD2
TGTGCCAGCAGCCCAGGGCGGGGGGCCTACAATGAGCAGTTCTTC
CASSPGRGAYNEQFF
>TRBV19|.|TRBJ2-5|TRBD1
TGTGCCAGTAGTATGAGAGGACAGGGGGCAGAGACCCAGTACTTC
CASSMRGQGAETQYF
>TRBV9|.|TRBJ2-7|TRBD1
TGTGCCAGCAGCGTCACTACAGGGGCGATAGAGCAGTACTTC
CASSVTTGAIEQYF
>TRBV12-3/TRBV12-4|.|TRBJ1-5|.
TGTGCCAGCAGTTTTGGCAACAATCAGCCCCAGCATTTT
CASSFGNNQPQHF
>TRBV2|.|TRBJ1-2|TRBD1
TGTGCCAGCCGGGGAGTCGTTGGGGACAGTTATCGCTATGGCTACACCTTC
CASRGVVGDSYRYGYTF
>TRBV7-2|.|TRBJ2-7|TRBD2
TGTGCCAGCAGCCGGTCGGGCGGGGGGGACTACGAGCAGTACTTC
CASSRSGGGDYEQYF
>TRBV21-1|.|TRBJ1-5|.
TGTGCCAGCAGCAATGAGAGAGGACAGGGGGATAGCAATCAGCCCCAGCATTTT
CASSNERGQGDSNQPQHF
>TRBV29-1|.|TRBJ1-4|TRBD1
TGCAGCGTTGCACAGGGGACAACTAATGAAAAACTGTTTTTT
CSVAQGTTNEKLFF
>TRBV11-3|.|TRBJ1-1|TRBD1
TGTGCCAGCAGCTACGGACAGGGTGAAGCTTTCTTT
CASSYGQGEAFF
>TRBV19|.|TRBJ1-2|.
TGTGCCAGTAGCCAGTCGGGTGGCTACACCTTC
CASSQSGGYTF
>TRBV9|.|TRBJ2-3|TRBD1
TGTGCCAGCAGCGCGACAGGGATCCCCTTAATTACGCAGTATTTT
CASSATGIPLITQYF
>TRBV5-1|.|TRBJ2-7|.
TGCGCCAGCAGCTTGGCCCAGGGGTTCCCCTCCTACGAGCAGTACTTC
CASSLAQGFPSYEQYF
>TRBV10-3|.|TRBJ1-1|.
TGTGCCATCAGTGTATCGACAGGAAACACTGAAGCTTTCTTT
CAISVSTGNTEAFF
>TRBV20-1|.|TRBJ1-1|.
TGCAGTGCTAGTAGGGAGGGGAGGAACACTGAAGCTTTCTTT
CSASREGRNTEAFF
>TRBV5-1|.|TRBJ2-5|.
TGCGCCAGCAGCTCAGAAAATGGCGGGGTATTTGGAGAGACCCAGTACTTC
CASSSENGGVFGETQYF
>TRBV12-3/TRBV12-4|.|TRBJ1-1|.
TGTGCCAGCAGTAAACTCGACACCGGAGCTTTCTTT
CASSKLDTGAFF
>TRBV2|.|TRBJ1-1|.
TGTGCCAGCAGTGATGTCGGTAACACTGAAGCTTTCTTT
CASSDVGNTEAFF